The TCR beta chain under discussion was sequenced for a study of CD8 T cells in ankylosing spondylitis (TCRdb year 2017). Regarding the study in general: To find TCR variants linked to disease, the study profiled T cell receptor beta repertoires in ankylosing spondylitis patients and healthy donors. Peripheral blood was sampled, and synovial fluid was also collected from ankylosing spondylitis patients. The whole study cohort included 85 to 120 healthy donors and some 27 ankylosing spondylitis patients.

This clonotype was counted ten times or more. This receptor's antigen is unknown. Base qualities are not provided; no much larger clone lies one nucleotide away. CDR1 is given as SGHAT and CDR2 as FQNNGV, both from the germline V gene. Measured from the cysteine to the phenylalanine, the CDR3 is 12 residues long. Kept here is only the CDR3 DNA, which spans 36 bases and is read in frame from base 1. Trimming at the junction amounts to 4 bases on V and 8 bases on J, and the germline ends lie 9 bases apart. This sample was sequenced with an Illumina HiSeq 2500. TCR beta libraries were prepared by quantitative 5'-RACE with molecular barcodes. The source study handled its data this way. To identify disease-linked TCR variants, a new computational method was used, one built on a probabilistic model of VDJ rearrangement. Through fastp at Q25 and MiXCR, TCRdb rebuilt clones from the public reads, retaining in-frame beta chains. Every CDR3 protein is listed once, alongside the most common genes and DNA of its rows. It is TCRdb's table, rather than the study itself, that gives the V and J calls and clone size. A total of 190,000 or so distinct CDR3 sequences appear in this sample, roughly 13% of them only once. The leading ten clones occupy 16% of the sample.

Here is what the overall study found, with its caveats: According to the report, matched synovial fluid samples from ankylosing spondylitis patients were significantly enriched for the disease-linked clones. Some TCR beta motif variants had previously been reported in synovial fluid and blood of reactive arthritis patients, which suggested common disease-initiation mechanisms. In peripheral blood, the disease-linked clones were found at relatively low frequencies and had a CD8+ phenotype. A TCR beta motif of eight highly homologous amino acid variants appeared characteristic of blood from ankylosing spondylitis patients.

The sequence came from a male donor with ankylosing spondylitis or in good health (not recorded which). The chain is encoded by TRBV11-2 joined to TRBJ2-1, with the D segment identity uncertain. The sequenced material came from blood, either unsorted or a sorted T cell fraction (not recorded which). The CDR3 sequence is CASSSSWDEQFF. The nucleotide sequence is TGTGCCAGCAGCTCAAGCTGGGATGAGCAGTTCTTC.